This T cell receptor (beta chain) is drawn from a study of T cell changes during pregnancy in multiple sclerosis. Only in-frame clones appear in the TCRdb table, and some are missing; sequencing was by immunoSEQ multiplex PCR. The data hold 20,000 to 25,000 clones, with roughly 87% observed a single time. Germline-derived CDR1 and CDR2 are SGHNT and YYREEE (reference sequence). V lost 0 bases and J 4 bases, leaving 8 bases between the germline ends. The CDR3 runs 14 residues. The sample here was CD8+ T cells from peripheral blood mononuclear cells, taken after pregnancy. The chain recombines TRBV5-4 with TRBJ1-5, with unresolved D. The receptor's source is a female donor with multiple sclerosis, enrolled in a pregnancy study. In nucleotides, the CDR3 is TGTGCCAGCAGCTTGGGCGGCAGTAATCAGCCCCAGCATTTT. This gives the protein CASSLGGSNQPQHF.